The 14 T cell receptor beta chains presented below share a single source sample, sequenced in a study of technical replicates of blood from several donors. The data were produced by immunoSEQ multiplex PCR, yet TCRdb's version contains in-frame clones alone and is incomplete. The sample has approximately 59,000 clones, around 87% seen once; the top ten hold roughly 5%. The sequencing input was PBMCs. The receptors were sampled from a human donor in good health. Some clones in this sample may be carry-over from other donors' samples.

This chain uses TRBV7-2 with TRBJ2-5; 9 bases map to TRBD2. The CDR3 runs to 16 residues. The V and J ends lost 6 bases and 2 bases, in that order; junction bases with no gene match: 10. CDR1 and CDR2 from the germline V gene are SGHTA and FQGNSA. The DNA for the CDR3 is TGTGCCAGCAGATCGTGGGGTCTAGCGGGGCAAGAGACCCAGTACTTC. Protein product: CASRSWGLAGQETQYF. Combining the CDR3 with reference TRBV7-2 and TRBJ2-5 gives the whole variable domain GAGVSQSPSNKVTEKGKDVELRCDPISGHTALYWYRQSLGQGLEFLIYFQGNSAPDKSGLPSDRFSAERTGGSVSTLTIQRTQQEDSAVYLCASRSWGLAGQETQYFGPGTRLLVL.

The CDR3 spells CSVAGQANQPQHF. The CDR3 DNA is TGCAGCGTAGCAGGACAGGCGAATCAGCCCCAGCATTTT. The V call is TRBV29-1, the J call TRBJ1-5, with TRBD1 matching 7 bases. CDR1 and CDR2 (germline): SQVTM, ANQGSEA. The CDR3 sequence is 13 residues long. Trimming at V came to 6 bases and at J to 4 bases, leaving 6 bases not matched to a gene.

This clone occurred a few times. The chain combines TRBV29-1 with TRBJ2-1, with D possibly being TRBD1 (6 bases). CDR3 length: 12 residues. The V end lost 7 bases, the J end lost 7 bases, and 14 bases lay between the germline ends. Per germline, CDR1 SQVTM and CDR2 ANQGSEA. CDR3 in DNA: TGCAGCGCTGGGGGCGGTTGGAATGAGCAGTTCTTC. This translates into CSAGGGWNEQFF.

The J gene is TRBJ2-1, the V gene TRBV6-1, with 7 bases matching TRBD2. The germline V gene has CDR1 MNHNS and CDR2 SASEGT. J lost 0 bases, V lost 8 bases, and 7 bases had no gene match. This CDR3 spans 15 amino acids. The CDR3 reads CASLLVAGSYNEQFF. The DNA of the CDR3 is TGTGCCAGCTTGCTAGTAGCGGGCTCCTACAATGAGCAGTTCTTC.

The count of this clone is one. The chain couples TRBV4-1 to TRBJ1-4; D is possibly TRBD1 (6 bases). The CDR3 is 17 amino acids. Trimming took off 2 bases at V and 5 bases at J, with 18 bases between the two ends. CDR1 and CDR2 from the germline V gene are MGHRA and YSYEKL. DNA for the CDR3: TGCGCCAGCAGCCAATTAACAGGACAGTGGGCGAATGAAAAACTGTTTTTT. It specifies CASSQLTGQWANEKLFF.

The V gene is TRBV6-5, the J gene TRBJ2-7; 12 bases align to TRBD2. The CDR3 consists of 15 residues. CDR1 is MNHEY, CDR2 SVGAGI, per germline. V was pared by 5 bases and J by 9 bases, with 11 bases of the junction left unmatched. Written as DNA, the CDR3 is TGTGCCAGCAGTACTACTAGCGGGGGGTCTCCGGGGCAGTACTTC. This sequence encodes CASSTTSGGSPGQYF.

This rearrangement joins TRBV29-1 to TRBJ1-1; 8 nucleotides agree with TRBD1. The trim removed 7 bases at V and 11 bases at J, leaving 12 bases unmatched. Germline lookup yields CDR1 SQVTM and CDR2 ANQGSEA. There are 12 residues in the CDR3. The CDR3 is CSAGQGTGAAFF. The DNA for the CDR3 is TGCAGCGCTGGACAGGGAACTGGAGCTGCTTTCTTT.

The chain uses TRBV5-8 and TRBJ2-3; 9 bases match TRBD1. V lost 4 bases and J lost 5; bases outside the gene matches: 8. This CDR3 contains 15 residues. Germline assignment: CDR1 SGHTS and CDR2 YDEGEE. The chain's CDR3 is CASSRGQGRIDTQYF. DNA of the CDR3: TGTGCCAGCAGCCGGGGACAGGGCCGGATAGATACGCAGTATTTT.

CDR3 in DNA: TGTGCCAGCAGCTTGATGGGACAGGGGGCCGGCTACACCTTC. Its translation is CASSLMGQGAGYTF. The gene calls are TRBV5-4 and TRBJ1-2; the match to TRBD1 covers 12 bases. This CDR3 is 14 amino acids long. V shed 1 base and J 8 bases; nucleotides not matched to a gene: 3. The V gene's germline CDR1 is SGHNT and CDR2 YYREEE (reference sequence).

The rearrangement joins TRBV18 to TRBJ1-4; 7 bases are shared with TRBD1. Germline V gene data show CDR1 as KGHSH and CDR2 as LQKENI. This CDR3 is 13 amino acids long. With V trimmed by 3 bases and J by 6 bases, 1 base remained unmatched. Written as DNA, the CDR3 is TGTGCCAGCTCACCGGGACAGTATGAAAAACTGTTTTTT. Amino acid sequence: CASSPGQYEKLFF.

V is TRBV19 and J is TRBJ2-1; D possibly corresponds to TRBD2 (5 bases). CDR1 and CDR2 (germline): LNHDA, SQIVND (reference sequence). The CDR3 sequence is 16 residues long. V lost 3 bases to trimming and J lost 9 bases, with 21 bases between them. In nucleotides, the CDR3 is TGTGCCAGTAGTATGGCTATCGGCCTATCTCGGGGTGAGCAGTTCTTC. It codes for CASSMAIGLSRGEQFF.

The rearrangement uses TRBV11-1 and TRBJ1-1; D is ambiguous. CDR3 length: 14 amino acids. Germline V gene sequence: CDR1 SGHAT, CDR2 FQDESV (reference sequence). V lost 5 bases, J lost 4 bases, and 14 bases lay in between. CDR3 in DNA: TGTGCCAGCAGCGCCAAGGAGTGGGTCACTGAAGCTTTCTTT. Residues: CASSAKEWVTEAFF.

The rearrangement uses TRBV6-5 and TRBJ2-3, with 9 positions matching TRBD1. Germline V lookup: CDR1 MNHEY, CDR2 SVGAGI. Germline trimming cut 5 bases from V and 2 bases from J; bases unmatched to any gene: 5. This CDR3 region has 15 residues. The CDR3 sequence: CASSLRDRATDTQYF. DNA for the CDR3: TGTGCCAGCAGTCTCCGGGACAGGGCCACAGATACGCAGTATTTT.

The chain uses TRBV20-1 and TRBJ1-2; 10 bases agree with TRBD1. The CDR3 length is 11 residues. The germline CDR1 and CDR2 sequences are DFQATT and SNEGSKA (reference sequence). J gave up 6 bases and V 5 bases, and 0 bases lay outside the gene matches. DNA of the CDR3: TGCAGTGCTGGGACAGGGGATGGCTACACCTTC. Its translation is CSAGTGDGYTF.